Each of the 9 T cell receptor beta chains below was sequenced from the same sample in a study of early T cells in non-severe SARS-CoV-2 infection. TCRdb used MiXCR to reprocess the 5' RACE reads, holding one entry per CDR3 protein. Of some 29,000 distinct CDR3 sequences listed, 5.3% are singletons. The material sequenced was whole blood. The receptors were gathered from an adult who was a healthcare worker with PCR-confirmed SARS-CoV-2 infection or an uninfected control (not recorded which).

The table lists this clonotype with many counts. The V call is TRBV7-2, the J call TRBJ2-1; no reliable D call. V was cut by 4 bases and J by 0 bases, with 22 bases left in between. This CDR3 spans 19 amino acids. Per the germline V gene, CDR1 is SGHTA and CDR2 is FQGNSA. CDR3 sequence reads: CASSSPLGQELSSYNEQFF. The CDR3 nucleotides are TGTGCCAGCAGCTCCCCCCTCGGCCAAGAGCTGAGCTCCTACAATGAGCAGTTCTTC. Drawing the rest from reference TRBV7-2 and TRBJ2-1, the complete variable domain is GAGVSQSPSNKVTEKGKDVELRCDPISGHTALYWYRQSLGQGLEFLIYFQGNSAPDKSGLPSDRFSAERTGGSVSTLTIQRTQQEDSAVYLCASSSPLGQELSSYNEQFFGPGTRLTVL.

This clonotype occurred many times. J is TRBJ1-1 and V is TRBV5-6; D gene unclear. Trimming took 1 base from V and 1 from J, leaving 8 bases between them. Germline CDR1 and CDR2: SGHDT and YYEEEE. The CDR3 consists of 14 residues. The CDR3 sequence: CASSLRLRNTEAFF. DNA of the CDR3: TGTGCCAGCAGCTTGAGGTTAAGGAACACTGAAGCTTTCTTT.

There are many counts of this clonotype. This chain uses TRBV6-6 with TRBJ2-2; TRBD1 or TRBD2 may be the D gene (6 bases each). The CDR3 is 15 residues long. Germline lookup yields CDR1 MNHNY and CDR2 SVGAGI (reference sequence). V was trimmed by 1 base and J by 7 bases, leaving 13 bases between them. The CDR3 here is CASSYFRGGNGELFF. The CDR3, as DNA: TGTGCCAGCAGTTACTTCAGGGGAGGAAACGGGGAGCTGTTTTTT.

This clonotype was recorded many times. The chain links TRBV23-1 to TRBJ2-7; a possible D gene is TRBD2 (6 bases). TRBV23-1 qualifies as an ORF whose function is uncertain. The CDR3 sequence is 15 residues long. The V end was cut by 0 bases, the J end by 6 bases, with 15 bases between. CDR3 in amino acids: CASSQSEGMRFEQYF. In nucleotides, the CDR3 is TGCGCCAGCAGTCAATCGGAGGGGATGAGGTTCGAGCAGTACTTC.

There are many counts of this clonotype. The chain couples TRBV6-5 to TRBJ2-3; a weak D match, TRBD2 (5 bases). The V gene's germline CDR1 is MNHEY and CDR2 SVGAGI. The CDR3 runs 14 residues. With 5 bases removed from V and 1 base from J, the gap between germline ends came to 10 bases. CDR3 loop: CASSLWRGTDTQYF. DNA of the CDR3: TGTGCCAGCAGTCTGTGGCGGGGCACAGATACGCAGTATTTT.

This clonotype was detected a few times. For the CDR3, the DNA is TGCGCCAGCAGCCAAGGTCTAGAGGGGATGTACACTGAAGCTTTCTTT. It encodes CASSQGLEGMYTEAFF. The chain uses TRBV4-3 and TRBJ1-1; TRBD1 might be the D (5 bases). The V gene lost 1 base and the J gene lost 3 bases, with 15 bases spanning the gap. Germline V gene sequence: CDR1 LGHNA, CDR2 YSLEER. The CDR3 loop spans 16 amino acids.

This clonotype was counted many times. The rearrangement joins TRBV11-2 to TRBJ2-1; 14 bases map to TRBD2. V gave up 4 bases and J gave up 8 bases; unmatched junction bases: 4. There are 15 residues in the CDR3. CDR1 is SGHAT and CDR2 is FQNNGV in the germline V gene. The CDR3 DNA sequence: TGTGCCAGCAGCTCCTGGGGACTAGCGGGGGATGAGCAGTTCTTC. This encodes CASSSWGLAGDEQFF. The variable domain in full, with the rest retrieved from reference TRBV11-2 and TRBJ2-1, is EAGVAQSPRYKIIEKRQSVAFWCNPISGHATLYWYQQILGQGPKLLIQFQNNGVVDDSQLPKDRFSAERLKGVDSTLKIQPAKLEDSAVYLCASSSWGLAGDEQFFGPGTRLTVL.

This clonotype was recorded at least ten times. The chain is built from TRBV3-1 and TRBJ2-4; no definite D call. V lost 2 bases, J lost 7 bases, and 6 bases lay in between. The V gene's germline CDR1 is LGHDT and CDR2 YNNKEL (reference sequence). This CDR3 has 12 amino acids. The CDR3 spells CASSQSGNIQYF. DNA for the CDR3: TGTGCCAGCAGCCAAAGTGGGAACATTCAGTACTTC.

This chain joins TRBV5-1 and TRBJ2-7; 8 nucleotides align to TRBD1. V gave up 2 bases and J gave up 4 bases; unmatched junction bases: 5. Per the germline V gene, CDR1 is SGHRS and CDR2 is YFSETQ. This CDR3 comprises 14 residues. The CDR3 region is CASSFLGQGYEQYF. As DNA, the CDR3 is TGCGCCAGCAGCTTCTTAGGACAGGGATACGAGCAGTACTTC.